A selection of T cell receptor beta chains follows, all from one sample in a study of graft-versus-host responses after intestinal transplantation. No cognate antigen is known for these TCRs. Using immunoSEQ multiplex PCR, the repertoire was profiled, and TCRdb retains in-frame clones only, with some absent. The repertoire holds roughly 93,000 clones, 90% to 95% seen once, with over 0.45% in the top ten. This specimen consisted of unstimulated CD8+ T cells sorted from spleen or lymph node cells, obtained before intestinal transplant. Every receptor here comes from a human donor who received an intestinal transplant. The CDR3 runs from the conserved cysteine through the conserved F or W. The order of the fields is D gene, V gene, J gene, CDR3 protein, CDR3 DNA. The D gene is left open where the match is weak.

D gene: TRBD2; V gene: TRBV5-1; J gene: TRBJ2-2; CDR3 protein: CASSLKLAGLDTGELFF; CDR3 DNA: TGCGCCAGCAGCTTGAAACTAGCGGGGTTAGACACCGGGGAGCTGTTTTTT
D gene: -; V gene: TRBV7-9; J gene: TRBJ1-4; CDR3 protein: CASSLVSGALNEKLFF; CDR3 DNA: TGTGCCAGCAGCTTAGTATCAGGGGCTCTTAATGAAAAACTGTTTTTT
D gene: TRBD2; V gene: TRBV6-1; J gene: TRBJ2-1; CDR3 protein: CASGLAGGRYNEQFF; CDR3 DNA: TGTGCCAGCGGTCTAGCGGGAGGGCGCTACAATGAGCAGTTCTTC
D gene: TRBD2; V gene: TRBV6-5; J gene: TRBJ2-5; CDR3 protein: CASSPAGGWETQYF; CDR3 DNA: TGTGCCAGCAGTCCAGCGGGGGGGTGGGAGACCCAGTACTTC
D gene: -; V gene: TRBV13; J gene: TRBJ1-3; CDR3 protein: CASSFNLEGLSGNTIYF; CDR3 DNA: TGTGCCAGCAGCTTTAATCTCGAGGGCCTCTCTGGAAACACCATATATTTT
D gene: -; V gene: TRBV5-6; J gene: TRBJ2-7; CDR3 protein: CASSEVGPYEQYF; CDR3 DNA: TGTGCCAGCAGCGAGGTTGGCCCCTACGAGCAGTACTTC
D gene: -; V gene: TRBV27; J gene: TRBJ2-1; CDR3 protein: CASSLSPSGSEQFF; CDR3 DNA: TGTGCCAGCAGTTTAAGCCCCAGCGGGTCTGAGCAGTTCTTC
D gene: TRBD2; V gene: TRBV6-1; J gene: TRBJ2-5; CDR3 protein: CASSEYGAGEPETQYF; CDR3 DNA: TGTGCCAGCAGTGAATACGGAGCGGGAGAGCCAGAGACCCAGTACTTC
D gene: -; V gene: TRBV28; J gene: TRBJ2-1; CDR3 protein: CASSFREQFF; CDR3 DNA: TGTGCCAGCAGTTTTAGAGAGCAGTTCTTC
D gene: TRBD1; V gene: TRBV6-4; J gene: TRBJ2-3; CDR3 protein: CASAGTGDVDTQYF; CDR3 DNA: TGTGCCAGCGCCGGGACAGGGGACGTAGATACGCAGTATTTT
D gene: -; V gene: TRBV5-8; J gene: TRBJ2-7; CDR3 protein: CASSFLAYEQYF; CDR3 DNA: TGTGCCAGCAGCTTCTTAGCCTACGAGCAGTACTTC
D gene: -; V gene: TRBV9; J gene: TRBJ1-3; CDR3 protein: CASSVAGQGLGDTIYF; CDR3 DNA: TGTGCCAGCAGCGTAGCTGGGCAGGGGCTCGGAGACACCATATATTTT
D gene: -; V gene: TRBV30; J gene: TRBJ1-4; CDR3 protein: CAWSGNRLGANEKLFF; CDR3 DNA: TGTGCCTGGAGTGGGAACAGGCTAGGGGCGAATGAAAAACTGTTTTTT
D gene: TRBD2; V gene: TRBV19; J gene: TRBJ2-7; CDR3 protein: CASSNGLASYEQYF; CDR3 DNA: TGTGCCAGTAGTAACGGACTAGCATCCTACGAGCAGTACTTC
D gene: -; V gene: TRBV19; J gene: TRBJ1-2; CDR3 protein: CASSTEPANYGYTF; CDR3 DNA: TGTGCCAGTAGTACCGAACCAGCTAACTATGGCTACACCTTC
D gene: TRBD1; V gene: TRBV6-1; J gene: TRBJ1-2; CDR3 protein: CASSGPGQPFNYGYTF; CDR3 DNA: TGTGCCAGCAGTGGGCCGGGACAGCCTTTTAACTATGGCTACACCTTC
D gene: -; V gene: TRBV27; J gene: TRBJ2-3; CDR3 protein: CASSLIPPGTDTQYF; CDR3 DNA: TGTGCCAGCAGTTTAATCCCCCCGGGAACAGATACGCAGTATTTT
D gene: TRBD1; V gene: TRBV5-1; J gene: TRBJ1-4; CDR3 protein: CASTPGTGGLLDEKLFF; CDR3 DNA: TGCGCCAGCACCCCCGGGACAGGGGGCTTACTCGATGAAAAACTGTTTTTT
D gene: TRBD1; V gene: TRBV6-5; J gene: TRBJ2-2; CDR3 protein: CASSFIWTGDTGELFF; CDR3 DNA: TGTGCCAGCAGTTTCATCTGGACAGGGGACACCGGGGAGCTGTTTTTT
D gene: -; V gene: TRBV27; J gene: TRBJ2-7; CDR3 protein: CASGTVYYEQYF; CDR3 DNA: TGTGCCAGCGGTACAGTTTACTACGAGCAGTACTTC
D gene: -; V gene: TRBV19; J gene: TRBJ1-5; CDR3 protein: CASSISSYSNQPQHF; CDR3 DNA: TGTGCCAGTAGTATTTCCAGTTATAGCAATCAGCCCCAGCATTTT
D gene: -; V gene: TRBV5-6; J gene: TRBJ1-1; CDR3 protein: CASSFFLQGTEAFF; CDR3 DNA: TGTGCCAGCAGCTTTTTTTTACAGGGTACTGAAGCTTTCTTT
D gene: TRBD1; V gene: TRBV4-3; J gene: TRBJ1-2; CDR3 protein: CASSQDFPSTGFGYGYTF; CDR3 DNA: TGCGCCAGCAGCCAAGACTTCCCCTCGACAGGGTTTGGTTATGGCTACACCTTC
D gene: -; V gene: TRBV9; J gene: TRBJ1-2; CDR3 protein: CASSVGTNYGYTF; CDR3 DNA: TGTGCCAGCAGCGTCGGGACTAACTATGGCTACACCTTC
D gene: TRBD1; V gene: TRBV30; J gene: TRBJ2-7; CDR3 protein: CAWSPGQGDHEQYF; CDR3 DNA: TGTGCCTGGAGCCCGGGACAGGGGGACCACGAGCAGTACTTC
D gene: -; V gene: TRBV7-6; J gene: TRBJ2-5; CDR3 protein: CASSLALNSQETQYF; CDR3 DNA: TGTGCCAGCAGCTTAGCGCTAAATTCACAGGAGACCCAGTACTTC